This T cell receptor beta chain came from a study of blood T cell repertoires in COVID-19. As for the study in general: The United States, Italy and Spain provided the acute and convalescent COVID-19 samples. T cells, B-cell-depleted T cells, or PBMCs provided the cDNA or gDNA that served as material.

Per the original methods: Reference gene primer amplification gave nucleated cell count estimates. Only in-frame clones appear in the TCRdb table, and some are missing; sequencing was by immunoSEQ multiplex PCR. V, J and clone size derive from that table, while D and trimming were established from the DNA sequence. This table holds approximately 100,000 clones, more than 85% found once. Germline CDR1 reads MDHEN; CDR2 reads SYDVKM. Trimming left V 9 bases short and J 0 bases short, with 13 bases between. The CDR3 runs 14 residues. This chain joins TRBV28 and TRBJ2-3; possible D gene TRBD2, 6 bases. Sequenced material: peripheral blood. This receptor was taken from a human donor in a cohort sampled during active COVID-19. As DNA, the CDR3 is TGTGCCAGTGGGGGGTGGGGTAGCACAGATACGCAGTATTTT. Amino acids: CASGGWGSTDTQYF.